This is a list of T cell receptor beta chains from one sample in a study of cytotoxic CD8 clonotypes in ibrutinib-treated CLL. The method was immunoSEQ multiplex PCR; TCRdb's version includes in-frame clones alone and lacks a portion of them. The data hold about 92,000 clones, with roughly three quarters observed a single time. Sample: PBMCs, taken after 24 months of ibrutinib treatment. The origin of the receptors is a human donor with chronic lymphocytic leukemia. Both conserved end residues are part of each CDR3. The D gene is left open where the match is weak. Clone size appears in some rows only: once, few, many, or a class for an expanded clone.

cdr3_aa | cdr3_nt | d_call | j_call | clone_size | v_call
CASSITATQYF | TGTGCCAGTAGTATAACCGCTACGCAGTATTTT | - | TRBJ2-3 | - | TRBV19
CASSVETGMGGSTDTQYF | TGTGCCAGCAGCGTAGAGACCGGTATGGGGGGCAGCACAGATACGCAGTATTTT | - | TRBJ2-3 | - | TRBV9
CASSMRTLSTDTQYF | TGTGCCAGTAGTATGAGGACACTTTCGACAGATACGCAGTATTTT | - | TRBJ2-3 | - | TRBV19
CASSLALGWGIGTDTQYF | TGCGCCAGCAGCTTGGCCCTAGGGTGGGGAATAGGCACAGATACGCAGTATTTT | - | TRBJ2-3 | - | TRBV5-1
CASSTSRLANYGYTF | TGTGCCAGTAGTACATCCAGGCTAGCTAACTATGGCTACACCTTC | - | TRBJ1-2 | - | TRBV19
CASSQRTSGMGEQYF | TGCGCCAGCAGCCAAAGGACTAGCGGGATGGGCGAGCAGTACTTC | TRBD2 | TRBJ2-7 | - | TRBV4-1
CAWRRLGDTQYF | TGTGCCTGGAGAAGGCTTGGGGATACGCAGTATTTT | - | TRBJ2-3 | once | TRBV30
CASTSQAAQETQYF | TGTGCCAGCACCAGCCAGGCGGCCCAAGAGACCCAGTACTTC | - | TRBJ2-5 | - | TRBV7-9
CATSRGVAGGGDTQYF | TGTGCCACCAGCAGGGGGGTAGCGGGAGGAGGAGATACGCAGTATTTT | TRBD2 | TRBJ2-3 | - | TRBV15
CASSEQGIEQYF | TGTGCCAGCAGCGAACAGGGGATCGAGCAGTACTTC | TRBD1 | TRBJ2-7 | - | TRBV4-2
CASSVAPGARSYEQYF | TGTGCCAGCAGCGTAGCTCCGGGAGCCCGCTCCTACGAGCAGTACTTC | - | TRBJ2-7 | - | TRBV9
CASSLFRKYDRRGNTIYF | TGTGCCAGCAGCCTTTTCAGGAAATACGACCGGCGTGGAAACACCATATATTTT | - | TRBJ1-3 | few | TRBV5-6
CASSPRWVGTEAFF | TGTGCCAGCAGCCCGCGATGGGTGGGCACTGAAGCTTTCTTT | - | TRBJ1-1 | - | TRBV7-9
CASSSHGQGGNQPQHF | TGTGCCAGCAGTTCTCACGGACAGGGGGGCAATCAGCCCCAGCATTTT | TRBD1 | TRBJ1-5 | few | TRBV28
CASSLSWTGRSGNTIYF | TGTGCCAGCAGTTTATCGTGGACAGGCCGCTCTGGAAACACCATATATTTT | TRBD1 | TRBJ1-3 | - | TRBV27
CASRARDRRMNTEAFF | TGTGCCAGCAGGGCCCGGGACAGGCGAATGAACACTGAAGCTTTCTTT | TRBD1 | TRBJ1-1 | - | TRBV11-1
CASSNRGQGLREQYF | TGTGCCAGTAGTAACCGGGGACAGGGGTTGCGCGAGCAGTACTTC | TRBD1 | TRBJ2-7 | once | TRBV19
CASSFARENQPQHF | TGTGCCAGTAGCTTTGCGCGGGAAAATCAGCCCCAGCATTTT | - | TRBJ1-5 | - | TRBV19
CASSKGLAGADTQYF | TGTGCCAGCAGCAAGGGACTAGCGGGAGCAGATACGCAGTATTTT | TRBD2 | TRBJ2-3 | few | TRBV5-6
CASSPPRGGYTF | TGTGCCAGCAGCCCCCCCCGAGGGGGCTACACCTTC | - | TRBJ1-2 | - | TRBV14
CASSSRVAGTNTGELFF | TGCGCCAGCAGCTCCCGGGTAGCGGGGACGAACACCGGGGAGCTGTTTTTT | TRBD2 | TRBJ2-2 | - | TRBV4-3
CASSPTSGSYEQYF | TGTGCCAGCAGTCCGACTAGCGGGAGTTACGAGCAGTACTTC | TRBD2 | TRBJ2-7 | - | TRBV27
CASSQDWFGARGLYQPQHF | TGCGCCAGCAGCCAAGATTGGTTCGGGGCACGGGGATTATATCAGCCCCAGCATTTT | - | TRBJ1-5 | - | TRBV4-3
CASGSNQPQHF | TGTGCCAGCGGCAGTAATCAGCCCCAGCATTTT | - | TRBJ1-5 | - | TRBV7-9
CAISKGARDQPQHF | TGTGCCATCAGTAAGGGGGCGCGAGATCAGCCCCAGCATTTT | TRBD1 | TRBJ1-5 | - | TRBV10-3
CASSLTGLGNQPQHF | TGTGCCAGCAGCTTGACCGGTTTGGGCAATCAGCCCCAGCATTTT | - | TRBJ1-5 | - | TRBV5-4
CASSAGQHTGELFF | TGTGCCAGCAGCGCGGGACAGCACACCGGGGAGCTGTTTTTT | - | TRBJ2-2 | - | TRBV7-9
CASSTGQGINYGYTF | TGTGCCAGCAGCACGGGACAGGGAATTAACTATGGCTACACCTTC | TRBD1 | TRBJ1-2 | - | TRBV5-8
CASRTTGVYNEQFF | TGTGCCAGCAGGACCACAGGGGTGTACAATGAGCAGTTCTTC | TRBD1 | TRBJ2-1 | - | TRBV2
CASRSSGGYNEQFF | TGTGCCAGCAGATCTAGCGGGGGGTACAATGAGCAGTTCTTC | TRBD2 | TRBJ2-1 | once | TRBV7-9